This T cell receptor beta chain was retrieved from a study of T cell repertoires in cytomegalovirus infection. Study results and caveats: Clonotype analysis showed dominance of the ex vivo response by HLA-C-restricted CMV-specific TCR beta clonotypes.

This clonotype was found many times. Its specificity is not known. The CDR3 loop spans 13 amino acids. Germline CDR1 MNHNS, CDR2 SASEGT. The J segment lost 4 bases and the V segment lost 4 bases, leaving 1 base of the junction unmatched. TCRdb redid the calling of the reads with MiXCR, one entry per CDR3 protein. This table holds about 900,000 distinct CDR3 sequences, approximately 32% found once. The sample here was cultured CD8+ T cells from PBMCs, taken from culture after CMV antigen stimulation. The source is a human donor in good health (CMV status not recorded). Some clones in this sample may be carry-over from other donors' samples. V and J are TRBV6-1 and TRBJ2-1, with 7 bases fitting TRBD1. CDR3 sequence reads: CASSGTGYNEQFF. The CDR3 DNA reads as TGTGCCAGCAGTGGGACAGGATACAATGAGCAGTTCTTC.